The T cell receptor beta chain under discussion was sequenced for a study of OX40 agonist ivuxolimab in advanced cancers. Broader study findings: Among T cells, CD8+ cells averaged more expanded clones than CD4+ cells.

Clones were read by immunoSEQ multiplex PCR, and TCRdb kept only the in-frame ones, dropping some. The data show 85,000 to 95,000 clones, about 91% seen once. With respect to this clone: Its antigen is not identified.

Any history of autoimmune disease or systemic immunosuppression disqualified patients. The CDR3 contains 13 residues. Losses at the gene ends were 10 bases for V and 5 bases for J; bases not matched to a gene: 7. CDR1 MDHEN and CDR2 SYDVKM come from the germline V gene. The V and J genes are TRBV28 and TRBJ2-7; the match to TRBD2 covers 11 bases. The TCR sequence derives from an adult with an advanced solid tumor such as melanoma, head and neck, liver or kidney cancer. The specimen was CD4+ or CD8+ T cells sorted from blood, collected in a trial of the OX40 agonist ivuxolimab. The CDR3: CANKTSGSHEQYF. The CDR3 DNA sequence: TGTGCCAACAAAACTAGCGGGAGCCACGAGCAGTACTTC. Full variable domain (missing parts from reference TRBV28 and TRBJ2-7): DVKVTQSSRYLVKRTGEKVFLECVQDMDHENMFWYRQDPGLGLRLIYFSYDVKMKEKGDIPEGYSVSREKKERFSLILESASTNQTSMYLCANKTSGSHEQYFGPGTRLTVT.